A selection of T cell receptor beta chains follows, all from one sample in a study of long-term antiretroviral therapy in people with HIV. Sequencing was performed with immunoSEQ multiplex PCR; in TCRdb, only in-frame clones are kept and a portion is missing. Altogether 25,000 to 35,000 clones are present, 93% being singletons, with the ten largest covering 6.4%. The sequencing here drew on unsorted PBMCs, taken almost 6.7 years after starting antiretroviral therapy. These receptor sequences come from a woman between 35 and 50 years old with HIV. Both conserved end residues are part of each CDR3. D genes are given only for firm matches. Where a row states a size, it is once, few, many or the class of an expanded clone; other rows omit it.

D: TRBD2
size: NA
J: TRBJ2-5
V: TRBV18
DNA: TGTGCCAGCTCACCACGACTAGCGGGGACCGCAGAGACCCAGTACTTC
CDR3: CASSPRLAGTAETQYF

D: NA
size: NA
J: TRBJ2-5
V: TRBV7-2
DNA: TGTGCCAGCAGCCCCCTAGGGGGGGAGACCCAGTACTTC
CDR3: CASSPLGGETQYF

D: NA
size: NA
J: TRBJ2-3
V: TRBV5-4
DNA: TGTGCCAGCAGCTTTGAGTGGGGGGACGCAGATACGCAGTATTTT
CDR3: CASSFEWGDADTQYF

D: TRBD1
size: NA
J: TRBJ1-1
V: TRBV5-4
DNA: TGTGCCAGCAGGGATACAGGGGGGAACACTGAAGCTTTCTTT
CDR3: CASRDTGGNTEAFF

D: NA
size: NA
J: TRBJ2-7
V: TRBV6-5
DNA: TGTGCCAGCAGCCCAGGTCGTTACGAGCAGTACTTC
CDR3: CASSPGRYEQYF

D: TRBD1
size: NA
J: TRBJ1-2
V: TRBV4-1
DNA: TGCGCCAGCAGCCAAGAGACGGGACAGTTAGGCCTGGGCTACACCTTC
CDR3: CASSQETGQLGLGYTF

D: NA
size: once
J: TRBJ1-5
V: TRBV5-6
DNA: TGTGCCAGCAGCTTTTCTATTGGCCAGCCCCAGCATTTT
CDR3: CASSFSIGQPQHF

D: TRBD1
size: NA
J: TRBJ1-2
V: TRBV10-3
DNA: TGTGCCAGCAGCACCCCAGGGGGACCTAACTATGGCTACACCTTC
CDR3: CASSTPGGPNYGYTF

D: TRBD1
size: NA
J: TRBJ1-4
V: TRBV19
DNA: TGTGCCAGTTTGGATCCCGGGACAGCTAATGAAAAACTGTTTTTT
CDR3: CASLDPGTANEKLFF

D: NA
size: NA
J: TRBJ1-2
V: TRBV10-3
DNA: TGTGCCATCAGTGAGTCGAGACCTAACTATGGCTACACCTTC
CDR3: CAISESRPNYGYTF